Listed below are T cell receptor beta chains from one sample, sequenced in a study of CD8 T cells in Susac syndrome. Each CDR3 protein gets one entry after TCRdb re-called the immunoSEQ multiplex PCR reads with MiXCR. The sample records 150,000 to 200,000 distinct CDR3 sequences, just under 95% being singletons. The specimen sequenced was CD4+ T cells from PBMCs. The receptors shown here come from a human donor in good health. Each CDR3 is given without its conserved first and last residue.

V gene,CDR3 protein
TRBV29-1,SARDPGANVLT
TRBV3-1,ASSQGAPPDTQY
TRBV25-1,ASSEYRGNEQF
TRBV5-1,ASSLTGALPNYGYT
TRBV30,AWSVWGAAEAF
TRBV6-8,ASSYSARRLGPPTLVDMIYEQY
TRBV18,ASSPPNEKLF
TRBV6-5,ASSYFAVQGGNTGELF
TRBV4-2,ASSQDKYQETQY
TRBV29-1,SDGAQQETQY
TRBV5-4,ASRTGTEMNTEAF
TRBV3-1,ASSRRGETQY
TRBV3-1,ASSGMNEQF
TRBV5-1,ASSFRGATEAF
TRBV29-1,SVDSQGGMETQY
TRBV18,ASSPAPMTGASYEQY
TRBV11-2,ASRKTGNTEAF
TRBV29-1,SVEGSYT
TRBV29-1,SARRQENTEAF
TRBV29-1,SVVKGDTEAF
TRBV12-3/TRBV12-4,ASSLGTVLGGYT
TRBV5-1,ASSGRGSTDTQY
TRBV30,AWSRGRDIRVSYEQY
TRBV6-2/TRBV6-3,ASSYGTGTTRTEAF
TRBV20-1,SASSPTSGNTIY
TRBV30,AWSPPGVYEQY
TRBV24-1,ATSDGGVPGELF
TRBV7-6,ASSLAPRGTYTGELF
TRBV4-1,ASSQAGQFYNEQF
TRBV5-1,ASSQGEANYGYT
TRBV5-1,ASSLGAGDNSPLH
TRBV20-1,SARDTDAASTDTQY
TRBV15,ATSREDRKETQY
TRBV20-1,SAGGHGAF
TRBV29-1,SVEGHGGGTEAF